The 5 T cell receptor beta chains presented below share a single source sample, sequenced in a study of blood T cell repertoires in COVID-19. Sequenced by immunoSEQ multiplex PCR; TCRdb stores in-frame clones only, minus some. The data show about 420,000 clones, 80% to 90% seen once. Sequencing was carried out using peripheral blood. Source of these receptors: a man between 18 and 35 years old with COVID-19, enrolled during active disease.

This clone was counted a few times. This chain connects TRBV10-3 to TRBJ2-3; D gene unclear. Germline V gene sequence: CDR1 ENHRY, CDR2 SYGVKD. CDR3 size: 13 residues. Trimming cost V 0 bases and J 3 bases, with 4 bases left between them. The CDR3 region has the DNA TGTGCCATCAGTGAGTCGTCTACAGATACGCAGTATTTT. This encodes CAISESSTDTQYF.

This clone has a single count. The chain employs TRBV19 and TRBJ2-6; the match to TRBD1 covers 7 bases. This CDR3 is 16 amino acids long. Trimming took 4 bases from V and 1 from J; bases not matched to a gene: 4. Germline CDR1 reads LNHDA; CDR2 reads SQIVND (reference sequence). Here the CDR3 DNA reads TGTGCCAGTAGTAGGAAACAGGGGTCTGGGGCCAACGTCCTGACTTTC. Its protein product is CASSRKQGSGANVLTF.

V gene TRBV5-1 combines with J gene TRBJ2-2; tentatively, D is TRBD1 (5 bases). V was cut by 0 bases and J by 1 base, with 10 bases left in between. Looked up from germline, CDR1 is SGHRS and CDR2 is YFSETQ. This CDR3 spans 16 amino acids. The chain's CDR3 is CASSLVGALNTGELFF. The CDR3 DNA is TGCGCCAGCAGCTTGGTAGGGGCGCTGAACACCGGGGAGCTGTTTTTT.

The V call is TRBV9, the J call TRBJ1-5, with D uncertain. CDR1 is SGDLS and CDR2 is YYNGEE in the germline V gene. Deletions cut 0 bases from V and 6 bases from J, with 10 bases between. The CDR3 runs to 14 residues. This CDR3 is CASSVGVAGQPQHF. CDR3 DNA: TGTGCCAGCAGCGTAGGGGTTGCGGGTCAGCCCCAGCATTTT.

The chain combines TRBV2 with TRBJ1-5; 10 bases fit TRBD1. V lost 0 bases to trimming and J lost 0 bases; unmatched junction nucleotides: 2. CDR3 length: 17 amino acids. Germline V gene sequence: CDR1 SNHLY, CDR2 FYNNEI. The CDR3: CASSEARDRGSNQPQHF. In DNA, the CDR3 is TGTGCCAGCAGTGAAGCGCGGGACAGGGGTAGCAATCAGCCCCAGCATTTT.